Each of the 2 T cell receptor beta chains below was sequenced from the same sample in a study of control samples from healthy donors and cancer patients. Data came from immunoSEQ multiplex PCR; TCRdb stores just in-frame clones and leaves some out. Found here are roughly 120,000 clones, approximately 91% of them singletons; the top ten hold roughly 3.2%. Sequenced input: blood. The receptors derive from a man over 45 in good health.

The chain combines TRBV5-1 with TRBJ2-3, with D hard to call. The germline CDR1 and CDR2 sequences are SGHRS and YFSETQ. The CDR3 spans 14 residues. The V gene lost 0 bases and the J gene lost 1 base, with 6 bases spanning the gap. DNA of the CDR3: TGCGCCAGCAGCTTGGTAGTCCGCACAGATACGCAGTATTTT. Amino acid sequence: CASSLVVRTDTQYF.

The count of this clone is one. The chain carries TRBV4-1 and TRBJ1-1; 7 bases are a match to TRBD1. The CDR3 contains 12 residues. Unmatched junction bases numbered 4, after V lost 6 bases and J lost 6 bases. In germline, CDR1 is MGHRA, CDR2 YSYEKL. The CDR3 is CASRLGTAEAFF. In nucleotides, the CDR3 is TGCGCCAGCAGACTGGGGACAGCTGAAGCTTTCTTT.